This T cell receptor beta chain originates from a study of tumor-infiltrating lymphocytes in primary liver carcinoma. Study context: The tumors ranged from roughly 4.2 to 11 cm across and fell within stage T1-T3 N0M0. Study observations and caveats: Tumors had a top-250-clone fraction that was significantly higher than blood (p = 0.039).

Germline assignment: CDR1 SGHVS and CDR2 FQNEAQ. This CDR3 is 14 amino acids long. Trimming cost V 3 bases and J 6 bases, with 11 bases left between them. It was unsorted whole blood that yielded blood RNA, and germline DNA was also extracted. This clonotype was detected a few times. Its target is unknown. The input was approximately 500 ng total RNA; TCR beta cDNA was made from it with a constant-region primer. A slightly modified ARM-PCR protocol with three nested multiplex PCR rounds produced these TCR beta libraries. Rounds one and two of PCR, each of roughly 11 cycles, were primed with TRBV1-TRBV30 forward primers and a C-beta reverse primer. One entry per CDR3 protein results from TCRdb running MiXCR on the multiplex PCR reads. Here the sample spans about 320,000 distinct CDR3 sequences, 65% being singletons.

The V call is TRBV7-8, the J call TRBJ2-2; no clear D gene. Sequencing was carried out using peripheral blood. The clonotype comes from a man aged 35 to 55 with primary liver carcinoma and hepatitis B virus infection. DNA for the CDR3: TGTGCCAGCAGCTTCGGACCAGCCCCCGGGGAGCTGTTTTTT. This gives the protein CASSFGPAPGELFF.